This T cell receptor beta chain was profiled in a study of T cell responses to AZD1222 COVID-19 vaccine. Notes on the study in general: An increase in Spike-specific TCR breadth and depth was observed after two AZD1222 doses. AZD1222 recipients seropositive at baseline numbered only six or seven. There were mostly white British donors and more females than males, and clonal diversity was possibly underestimated.

Second-dose intervals of approximately 4 or approximately 12 weeks were pooled. Some clones are missing from TCRdb's copy, which holds only in-frame ones; the method was immunoSEQ multiplex PCR. The sample consists of some 180,000 clones, roughly nine tenths of them appearing once. For this clone: Its antigen is currently unknown.

This CDR3 contains 13 residues. V was clipped by 5 bases and J by 7 bases; unmatched bases: 7. The V gene's germline CDR1 is SEHNR and CDR2 FQNEAQ (reference sequence). This clonotype originated in an adult who received the AZD1222 COVID-19 vaccine. The gene calls are TRBV7-9 and TRBJ1-2; 7 bases are a match to TRBD1. The starting material was peripheral blood, obtained 28 days after the second AZD1222 dose. In nucleotides, the CDR3 is TGTGCCAGCAGCCGCCGGACAGGTGGTGGCTACACCTTC. The encoded protein is CASSRRTGGGYTF.